Shown below are 7 T cell receptor beta chains from a single sample sequenced in a study of T cells after yellow fever vaccination. TCRdb independently ran MiXCR on the 5' RACE reads; one entry per CDR3 protein. Of around 340,000 distinct CDR3 sequences listed, about 8.7% were seen once; the top ten hold about a sixth. Sequenced here: PBMCs, sampled on the day of the first yellow fever vaccination. These receptors came from a man between 18 and 35 years old who received the YFV17D yellow fever vaccine.

The rearrangement joins TRBV28 to TRBJ2-3; the match to TRBD2 covers 11 bases. The CDR3 runs to 14 residues. The J segment lost 7 bases and the V segment lost 2 bases, leaving 2 bases of the junction unmatched. The V gene's germline CDR1 is MDHEN and CDR2 SYDVKM. In DNA form, the CDR3 reads TGTGCCAGCAGTTTAGCTAGCGGGGGGCATACGCAGTATTTT. It translates to CASSLASGGHTQYF.

There are many counts of this clonotype. This rearrangement joins TRBV12-3 or TRBV12-4 to TRBJ2-7; 8 bases map to TRBD1. With V trimmed by 8 bases and J by 2 bases, 8 bases remained unmatched. The CDR3 sequence is 14 residues long. The CDR3 loop reads CASSLRQGTYEQYF. The CDR3 DNA follows: TGTGCCAGCTCCCTCCGACAGGGGACCTACGAGCAGTACTTC.

This clonotype was found once. V is TRBV5-1 and J is TRBJ2-2; D unresolved. This CDR3 is 13 amino acids long. Germline V gene data show CDR1 as SGHRS and CDR2 as YFSETQ. Trimming removed 7 bases at V and 1 base at J, with 8 bases between. CDR3 residues: CASPGMNTGELFF. The CDR3 DNA sequence: TGCGCCAGCCCAGGAATGAACACCGGGGAGCTGTTTTTT. Variable domain in full (rest from reference TRBV5-1 and TRBJ2-2): KAGVTQTPRYLIKTRGQQVTLSCSPISGHRSVSWYQQTPGQGLQFLFEYFSETQRNKGNFPGRFSGRQFSNSRSEMNVSTLELGDSALYLCASPGMNTGELFFGEGSRLTVL.

There are a few counts of this clonotype. The V call is TRBV29-1, the J call TRBJ2-5; the match to TRBD2 covers 7 bases. Germline CDR1 SQVTM, CDR2 ANQGSEA. Trimming cost V 4 bases and J 5 bases; bases outside gene matches: 10. The CDR3 is 14 residues long. CDR3 nucleotide sequence: TGCAGCGTTGCGGGGGGAGGAGGGGTTGAGACCCAGTACTTC. Its translation: CSVAGGGGVETQYF.

This clonotype came up many times. DNA for the CDR3: TGTGCCAGCAGCCAAGACATGATCCAGCCCCAGCATTTT. It specifies CASSQDMIQPQHF. The rearrangement links TRBV3-1 to TRBJ1-5; D uncertain. V dropped 0 bases and J dropped 7 bases, with 7 bases sitting between them. The germline V gene has CDR1 LGHDT and CDR2 YNNKEL (reference sequence). This CDR3 has 13 amino acids.

In its sample, this clonotype was seen a few times. The chain has TRBV20-1 and TRBJ2-5; 10 bases align to TRBD1. The CDR3 totals 12 residues. The J segment lost 5 bases and the V segment lost 6 bases, leaving 3 bases of the junction unmatched. Germline V lookup: CDR1 DFQATT, CDR2 SNEGSKA (reference sequence). CDR3 region: CSADRGGETQYF. The CDR3 region has the DNA TGCAGTGCGGACAGGGGGGGGGAGACCCAGTACTTC.

Only a few counts were recorded for this clonotype. The V gene is TRBV5-6, the J gene TRBJ1-5; D is possibly TRBD1 (5 bases). V lost 2 bases, J lost 7 bases, and 16 bases lay in between. CDR1 SGHDT and CDR2 YYEEEE come from the germline V gene. The CDR3 is 15 residues long. The CDR3 region is CASSLGTGAGQPQHF. CDR3 coding DNA: TGTGCCAGCAGCTTAGGAACCGGGGCAGGGCAGCCCCAGCATTTT.